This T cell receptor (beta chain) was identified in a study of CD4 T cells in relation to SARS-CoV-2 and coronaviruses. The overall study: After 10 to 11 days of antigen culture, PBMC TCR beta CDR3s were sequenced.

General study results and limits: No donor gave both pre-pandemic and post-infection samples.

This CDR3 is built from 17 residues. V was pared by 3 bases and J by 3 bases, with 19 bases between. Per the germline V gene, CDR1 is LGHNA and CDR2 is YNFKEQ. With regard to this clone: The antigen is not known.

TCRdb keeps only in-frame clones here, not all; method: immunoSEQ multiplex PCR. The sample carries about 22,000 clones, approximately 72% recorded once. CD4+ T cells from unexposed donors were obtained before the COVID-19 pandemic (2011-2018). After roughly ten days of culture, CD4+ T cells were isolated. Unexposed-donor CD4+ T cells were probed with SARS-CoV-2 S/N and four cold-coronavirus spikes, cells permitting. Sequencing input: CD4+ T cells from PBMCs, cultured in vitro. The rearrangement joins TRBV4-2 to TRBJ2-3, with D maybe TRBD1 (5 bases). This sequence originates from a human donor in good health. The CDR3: CASSHGTQGKGTDTQYF. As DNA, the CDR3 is TGTGCCAGCAGCCACGGAACTCAGGGTAAGGGGACAGATACGCAGTATTTT.